The rows below give T cell receptor beta chains drawn from one sample of a study of cytomegalovirus exposure and HLA in healthy donors. Sequenced by immunoSEQ multiplex PCR; TCRdb stores in-frame clones only, minus some. Here the sample spans about 180,000 clones, 65% to 80% being singletons. Sequenced material: PBMCs. Receptors were obtained from a woman aged 40 to 50 in good health and CMV-seronegative. Both conserved end residues are part of each CDR3. A D gene is named only where the DNA matches it firmly. The listing skips clone size in some rows; elsewhere it reads once, few, many or a size class.

>TRBJ1-1|TRBV28|once|NA|12
CASTLGAAGAFF
TGTGCCAGCACCCTTGGGGCAGCTGGCGCTTTCTTT
>TRBJ2-1|TRBV2|few|NA|13
CASSERGFNEQFF
TGTGCCAGCAGTGAGAGAGGGTTCAATGAGCAGTTCTTC
>TRBJ2-1|TRBV27|NA|TRBD2|19
CASSLSGTSGIFSYNEQFF
TGTGCCAGCAGTTTATCAGGGACTAGCGGAATCTTCTCCTACAATGAGCAGTTCTTC
>TRBJ1-2|TRBV12-5|NA|TRBD1|14
CASGPTGGLSGYTF
TGTGCTAGTGGGCCTACAGGGGGCCTGTCTGGCTACACCTTC
>TRBJ2-7|TRBV7-2|NA|NA|15
CASSLVDSSSYEQYF
TGTGCCAGCAGCTTAGTCGACAGCAGCTCCTACGAGCAGTACTTC
>TRBJ1-5|TRBV7-2|NA|NA|14
CASSLGLNNQPQHF
TGTGCCAGCAGCTTAGGCCTAAACAATCAGCCCCAGCATTTT
>TRBJ2-7|TRBV5-1|NA|TRBD2|14
CASSWSGGPGEQYF
TGCGCCAGCAGCTGGAGCGGGGGGCCTGGCGAGCAGTACTTC
>TRBJ1-5|TRBV23-1|NA|TRBD1|14
CASSHPGTAQPQHF
TGCGCCAGCAGTCATCCTGGGACAGCTCAGCCCCAGCATTTT
>TRBJ2-2|TRBV18|NA|TRBD1|19
CASSPPLGRDRVYTGELFF
TGTGCCAGCTCACCACCGTTGGGCCGCGACAGGGTTTACACCGGGGAGCTGTTTTTT
>TRBJ1-1|TRBV5-4|NA|TRBD1|14
CASSSGQGIGEAFF
TGTGCCAGCAGCTCGGGACAGGGTATTGGTGAAGCTTTCTTT
>TRBJ1-2|TRBV19|NA|NA|12
CAAGRKDYGYTF
TGTGCGGCAGGGCGGAAGGACTATGGCTACACCTTC
>TRBJ2-1|TRBV6-5|NA|TRBD2|16
CASSYYGGRAVSEQFF
TGTGCCAGCAGTTACTACGGCGGGAGGGCCGTAAGCGAGCAGTTCTTC
>TRBJ2-5|TRBV2|NA|TRBD2|14
CASNAGVRQETQYF
TGTGCCAGCAACGCGGGAGTTAGGCAAGAGACCCAGTACTTC
>TRBJ1-2|TRBV5-5|NA|NA|11
CASTQGYGYTF
TGTGCCAGCACCCAGGGCTATGGCTACACCTTC
>TRBJ1-2|TRBV5-1|NA|TRBD1|15
CASSLVTGEVYGYTF
TGCGCCAGCAGCTTGGTCACAGGGGAAGTCTATGGCTACACCTTC
>TRBJ1-2|TRBV5-6|NA|NA|15
CASSLVFDSHYGYTF
TGTGCCAGCAGCTTGGTTTTTGACAGCCACTATGGCTACACCTTC
>TRBJ1-1|TRBV7-9|NA|NA|12
CSSSEGDTEAFF
TGTTCCAGCAGCGAAGGGGACACTGAAGCTTTCTTT
>TRBJ1-4|TRBV19|NA|NA|12
CASNTRDEKLFF
TGTGCCAGTAACACCAGGGATGAAAAACTGTTTTTT
>TRBJ2-7|TRBV7-9|NA|TRBD1|15
CASSSSGGPTYEQYF
TGTGCCAGCAGCTCGTCAGGGGGCCCAACCTACGAGCAGTACTTC
>TRBJ2-7|TRBV6-5|NA|NA|13
CASRLAVERLEYF
TGTGCCAGCAGATTGGCCGTGGAGAGGTTGGAGTACTTC
>TRBJ2-1|TRBV4-3|NA|TRBD2|17
CASSQDLTSGMDNEQFF
TGCGCCAGCAGCCAAGATCTGACTAGCGGGATGGACAATGAGCAGTTCTTC